This T cell receptor (beta chain) was found in a study of PD-1 blockade in classical Hodgkin lymphoma. Here immunoSEQ multiplex PCR was the method, and the copy in TCRdb shows in-frame clones only, minus some. This table holds fewer than 35,000 clones, about 88% found once. The V end lost 7 bases, the J end lost 9 bases, and 13 bases lay between the germline ends. The CDR3 spans 12 residues. Germline V CDR1 and CDR2: MDHEN, SYDVKM. Time point noted: newly diagnosed, previously untreated cHL patient sample. Investigators isolated CD4+ T cells from thawed PBMCs through magnetic negative selection. Untreated, newly diagnosed classical Hodgkin lymphoma PBMCs served for comparison. This clone has just a few counts.

The V call is TRBV28, the J call TRBJ1-5; no clear D. This receptor was obtained from a human donor with classical Hodgkin lymphoma. Sequences were obtained from CD4+ T cells from blood. The CDR3 region has the DNA TGTGCCAGCAAGGTCTGGGGTAGGCCCCAGCATTTT. Translation: CASKVWGRPQHF.